This TCR beta chain was profiled in a study of blood T cell repertoires in COVID-19 (dated by TCRdb to 2018 to 2021). In terms of the full investigation: Collaborator samples came from the United States, Italy and Spain and covered acute and convalescent phases of COVID-19. Subjects who had been exposed to COVID-19, were actively infected with it, or had recovered from it provided the deeply sampled blood TCRbeta repertoires that made up the dataset. The repertoires were released in a freely available public database intended as a resource for research on the immune response to SARS-CoV-2. The material from the prospective study consisted of cDNA or gDNA derived from T cells, B-cell-depleted T cells, or PBMCs. Samples were obtained from the ongoing ImmuneRACE study (first 160 participants) and from approximately 1,200 subjects provided by 6 global collaborators. The sample metadata nearly always contained a de-identified subject ID, COVID-19 status, age in years and sex. Where available, HLA class I and class II types were obtained from metadata supplied by the sample provider rather than from assay-based typing. Summary of the overall study and its limitations: The quantity of clinical and demographic metadata differed by source and by participant and was supplied without curation.

Notes on this clone: Its antigen specificity is not known. No much larger clone exists at a distance of one base, and base qualities are not known.

In the prospective study, participants were about 18 to 100 years old, resided in 20 to 30 geographic areas of the United States, and were enrolled through a virtual design. In the prospective study, cohorts were assigned on the basis of participant-reported clinical history obtained from a screening survey and a study questionnaire. Recovered participants in ImmuneRACE Cohort 3 were defined by two consecutive negative NP/OP PCR tests, clearance by a healthcare professional, or resolution of symptoms. Each participant in the prospective study had whole blood, serum and a nasopharyngeal or oropharyngeal swab collected by mobile phlebotomists. Over an approximately 2-month period, participants in the prospective study had the option of providing additional blood draws and questionnaires. Blood samples from the prospective study were shipped frozen or at room temperature prior to DNA extraction. TCRbeta CDR3 regions were amplified from genomic DNA by means of the immunoSEQ Assay, a bias-controlled multiplex PCR. Per the source publication's procedure: Nucleated cell counts per sample were estimated from amplification of reference gene primers within the assay. To quantify the absolute abundance of each unique TCRbeta CDR3 rearrangement, sequence reads were collapsed and filtered. For each sample, productive Simpson clonality was calculated by taking the square root of Simpson's diversity index across productive rearrangements. This immuneACCESS table, as held by TCRdb, lists in-frame sequences with V and J called but not all clones. Of the missing ones, under half trace to an unresolved V gene in checked studies; the others have no known cause. V and J calls and clone size follow that table, whereas D and trimming were derived from the DNA. The sample table records about 500,000 clones; 87% of these occur just once. Under 0.85% of the sample comes from the top ten.

The germline V end is reduced by 8 bases and the J end by 7 bases; junction bases left unmatched: 6. The germline V gene sets CDR1 to SNHLY and CDR2 to FYNNEI. The CDR3 covers 13 residues, taking in both the cysteine and the phenylalanine. Only the CDR3 portion is preserved as DNA: 39 bases, with reading frame beginning at the first base. This clonotype was sampled from a woman between 18 and 29 years old who had recovered from COVID-19. The material sequenced was PBMCs or T cells enriched from blood (not recorded which). The sequence joins TRBV2 to TRBJ1-5; the junction holds 9 bases that match TRBD1. CDR3 sequence: CASGQGRQQPQHF. DNA sequence: TGTGCCAGCGGACAGGGGAGGCAACAGCCCCAGCATTTT.